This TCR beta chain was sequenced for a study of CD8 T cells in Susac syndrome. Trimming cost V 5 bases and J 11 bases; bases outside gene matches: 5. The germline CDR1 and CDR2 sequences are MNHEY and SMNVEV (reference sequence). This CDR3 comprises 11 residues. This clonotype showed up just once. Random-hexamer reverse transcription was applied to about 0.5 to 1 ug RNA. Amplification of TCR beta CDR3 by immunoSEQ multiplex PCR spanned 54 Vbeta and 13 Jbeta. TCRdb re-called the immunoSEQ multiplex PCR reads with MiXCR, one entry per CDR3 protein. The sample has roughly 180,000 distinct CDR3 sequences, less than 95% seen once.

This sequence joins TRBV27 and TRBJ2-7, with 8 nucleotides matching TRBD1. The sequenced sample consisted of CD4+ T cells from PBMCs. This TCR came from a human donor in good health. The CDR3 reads CASSKGQDEYF. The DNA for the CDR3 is TGTGCCAGCAGTAAGGGACAGGATGAGTACTTC.